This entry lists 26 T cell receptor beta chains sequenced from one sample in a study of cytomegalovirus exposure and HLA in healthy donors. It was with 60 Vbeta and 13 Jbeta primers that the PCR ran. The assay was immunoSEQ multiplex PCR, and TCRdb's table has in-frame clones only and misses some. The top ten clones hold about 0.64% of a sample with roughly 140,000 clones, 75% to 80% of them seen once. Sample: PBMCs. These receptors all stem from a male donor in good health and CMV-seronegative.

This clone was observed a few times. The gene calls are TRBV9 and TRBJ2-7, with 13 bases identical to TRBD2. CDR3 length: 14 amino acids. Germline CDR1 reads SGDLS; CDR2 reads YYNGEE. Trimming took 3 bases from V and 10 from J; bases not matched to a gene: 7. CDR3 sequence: CASSARGTSGIQYF. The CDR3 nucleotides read TGTGCCAGCAGCGCCCGAGGGACTAGCGGGATTCAGTACTTC.

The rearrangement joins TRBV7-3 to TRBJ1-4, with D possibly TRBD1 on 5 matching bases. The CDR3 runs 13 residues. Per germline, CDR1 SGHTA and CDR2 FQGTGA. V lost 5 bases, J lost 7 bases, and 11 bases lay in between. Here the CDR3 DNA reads TGTGCCAGCAGCCCCCTCGGGGGTGAAAAACTGTTTTTT. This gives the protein CASSPLGGEKLFF.

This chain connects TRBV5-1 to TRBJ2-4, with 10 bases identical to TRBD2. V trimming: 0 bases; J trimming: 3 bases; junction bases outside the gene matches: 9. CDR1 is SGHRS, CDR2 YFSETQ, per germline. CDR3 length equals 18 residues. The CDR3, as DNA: TGCGCCAGCAGCTTGGACCTCCTAGCGGGGGTAGGCAAAAACATTCAGTACTTC. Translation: CASSLDLLAGVGKNIQYF.

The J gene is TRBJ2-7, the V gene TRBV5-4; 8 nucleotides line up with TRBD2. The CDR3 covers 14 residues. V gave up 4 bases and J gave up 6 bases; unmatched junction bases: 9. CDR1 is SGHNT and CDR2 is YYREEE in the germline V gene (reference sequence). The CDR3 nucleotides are TGTGCCAGCAGCGTTCGGGGCGGGGGGACCGAGCAGTACTTC. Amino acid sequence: CASSVRGGGTEQYF.

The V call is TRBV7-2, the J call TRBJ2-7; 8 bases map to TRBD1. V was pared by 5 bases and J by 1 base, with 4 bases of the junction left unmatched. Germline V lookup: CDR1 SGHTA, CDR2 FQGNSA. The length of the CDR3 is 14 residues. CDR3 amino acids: CASSIDRGSYEQYF. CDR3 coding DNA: TGTGCCAGCAGCATCGACAGGGGTTCCTACGAGCAGTACTTC. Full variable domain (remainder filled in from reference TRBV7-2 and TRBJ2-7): GAGVSQSPSNKVTEKGKDVELRCDPISGHTALYWYRQSLGQGLEFLIYFQGNSAPDKSGLPSDRFSAERTGGSVSTLTIQRTQQEDSAVYLCASSIDRGSYEQYFGPGTRLTVT.

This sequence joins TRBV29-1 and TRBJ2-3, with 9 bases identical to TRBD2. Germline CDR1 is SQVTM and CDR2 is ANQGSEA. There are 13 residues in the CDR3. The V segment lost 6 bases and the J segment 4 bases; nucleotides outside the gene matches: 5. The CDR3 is CSVSKREADTQYF. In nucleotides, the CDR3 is TGCAGCGTGTCAAAGCGGGAGGCAGATACGCAGTATTTT.

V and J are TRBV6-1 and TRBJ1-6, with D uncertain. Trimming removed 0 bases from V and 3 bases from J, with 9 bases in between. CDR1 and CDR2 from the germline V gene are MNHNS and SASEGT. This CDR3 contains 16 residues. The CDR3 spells CASSEAAGSYNSPLHF. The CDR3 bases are TGTGCCAGCAGTGAAGCGGCAGGTAGCTATAATTCACCCCTCCACTTT.

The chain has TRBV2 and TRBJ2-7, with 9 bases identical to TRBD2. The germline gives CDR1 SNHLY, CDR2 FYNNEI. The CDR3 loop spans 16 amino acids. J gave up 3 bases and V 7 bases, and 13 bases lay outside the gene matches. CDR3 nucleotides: TGTGCCAGCACCGCCTCTTCTAGCGGGGACCTCTACGAGCAGTACTTC. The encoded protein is CASTASSSGDLYEQYF.

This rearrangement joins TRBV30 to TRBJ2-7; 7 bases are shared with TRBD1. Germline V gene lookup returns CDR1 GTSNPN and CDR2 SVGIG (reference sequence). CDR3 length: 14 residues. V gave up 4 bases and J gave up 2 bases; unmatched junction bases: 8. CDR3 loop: CAWTGTDLTYEQYF. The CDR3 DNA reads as TGTGCCTGGACTGGGACAGACTTAACCTACGAGCAGTACTTC.

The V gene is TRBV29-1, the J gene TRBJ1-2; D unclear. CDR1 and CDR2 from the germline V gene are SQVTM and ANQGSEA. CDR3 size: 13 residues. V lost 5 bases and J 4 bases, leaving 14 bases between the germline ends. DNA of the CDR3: TGCAGCGTTCAGGAGAAGGAGGTCTATGGCTACACCTTC. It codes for CSVQEKEVYGYTF.

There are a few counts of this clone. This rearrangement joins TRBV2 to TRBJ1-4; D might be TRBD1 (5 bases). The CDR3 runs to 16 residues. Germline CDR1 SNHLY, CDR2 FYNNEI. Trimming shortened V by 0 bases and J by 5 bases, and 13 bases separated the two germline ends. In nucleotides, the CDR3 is TGTGCCAGCAGTGAAGCTAGGTTTAGGGGAAATGAAAAACTGTTTTTT. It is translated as CASSEARFRGNEKLFF.

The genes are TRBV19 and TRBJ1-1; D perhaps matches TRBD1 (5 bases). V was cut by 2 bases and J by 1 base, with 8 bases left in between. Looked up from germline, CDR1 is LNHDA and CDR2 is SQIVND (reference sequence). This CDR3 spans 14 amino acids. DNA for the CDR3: TGTGCCAGTAGTATACAGGGAAAGAACACTGAAGCTTTCTTT. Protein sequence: CASSIQGKNTEAFF.

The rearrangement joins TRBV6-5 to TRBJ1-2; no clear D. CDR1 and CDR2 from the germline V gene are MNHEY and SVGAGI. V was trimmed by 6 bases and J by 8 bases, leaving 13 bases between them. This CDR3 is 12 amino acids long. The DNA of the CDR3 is TGTGCCAGCAGCGGGGTAGAACGGGGCTACACCTTC. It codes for CASSGVERGYTF.

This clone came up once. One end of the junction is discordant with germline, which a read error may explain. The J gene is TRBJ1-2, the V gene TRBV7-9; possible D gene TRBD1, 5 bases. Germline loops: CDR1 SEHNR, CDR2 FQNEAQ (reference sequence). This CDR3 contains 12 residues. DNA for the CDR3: TGTTCCAGCAGCCCCGACAGCTCTGGCTACACCTTC. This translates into CSSSPDSSGYTF.

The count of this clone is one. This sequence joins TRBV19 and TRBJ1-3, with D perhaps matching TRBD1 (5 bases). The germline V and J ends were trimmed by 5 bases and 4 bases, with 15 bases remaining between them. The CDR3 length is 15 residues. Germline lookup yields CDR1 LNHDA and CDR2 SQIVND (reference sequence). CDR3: CASSYLGLQGNTIYF. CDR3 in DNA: TGTGCCAGTAGTTATTTGGGACTCCAGGGAAACACCATATATTTT.

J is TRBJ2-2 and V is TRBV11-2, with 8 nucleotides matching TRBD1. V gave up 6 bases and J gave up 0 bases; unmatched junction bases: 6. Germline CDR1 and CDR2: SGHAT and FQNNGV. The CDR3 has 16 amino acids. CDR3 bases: TGTGCCAGCAGGCCCTGGGACAGGTCGAACACCGGGGAGCTGTTTTTT. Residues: CASRPWDRSNTGELFF.

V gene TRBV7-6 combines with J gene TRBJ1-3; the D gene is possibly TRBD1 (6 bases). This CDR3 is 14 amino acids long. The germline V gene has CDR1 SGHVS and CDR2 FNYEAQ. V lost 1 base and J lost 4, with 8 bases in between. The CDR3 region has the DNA TGTGCCAGCAGCTTAGGGGGGCCCGGAAACACCATATATTTT. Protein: CASSLGGPGNTIYF.

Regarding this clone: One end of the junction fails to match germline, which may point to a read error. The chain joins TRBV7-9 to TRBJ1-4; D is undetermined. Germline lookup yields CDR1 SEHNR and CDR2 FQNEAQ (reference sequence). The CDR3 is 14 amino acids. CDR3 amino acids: CSSSLDLGNEKLFF. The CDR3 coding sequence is TGTTCCAGCAGCTTAGATCTCGGTAATGAAAAACTGTTTTTT.

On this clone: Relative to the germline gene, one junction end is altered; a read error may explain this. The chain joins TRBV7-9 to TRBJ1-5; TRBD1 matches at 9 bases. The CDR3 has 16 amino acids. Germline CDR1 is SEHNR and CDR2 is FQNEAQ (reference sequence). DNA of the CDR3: TGTTCCAGCAGCTCGGCACAGGGGGCGCTTAATCAGCCCCAGCATTTT. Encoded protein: CSSSSAQGALNQPQHF.

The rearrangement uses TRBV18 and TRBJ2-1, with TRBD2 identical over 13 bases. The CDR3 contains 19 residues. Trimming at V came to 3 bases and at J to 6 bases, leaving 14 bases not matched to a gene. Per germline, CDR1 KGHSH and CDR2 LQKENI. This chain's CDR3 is CASSPMRLAGGGVPNEQFF. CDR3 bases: TGTGCCAGCTCACCGATGCGACTAGCGGGAGGAGGGGTCCCCAATGAGCAGTTCTTC. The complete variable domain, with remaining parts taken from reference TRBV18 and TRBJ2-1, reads NAGVMQNPRHLVRRRGQEARLRCSPMKGHSHVYWYRQLPEEGLKFMVYLQKENIIDESGMPKERFSAEFPKEGPSILRIQQVVRGDSAAYFCASSPMRLAGGGVPNEQFFGPGTRLTVL.

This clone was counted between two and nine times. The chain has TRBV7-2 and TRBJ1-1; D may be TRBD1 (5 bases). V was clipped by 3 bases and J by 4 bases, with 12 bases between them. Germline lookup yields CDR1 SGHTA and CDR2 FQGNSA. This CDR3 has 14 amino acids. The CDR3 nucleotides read TGTGCCAGCAGCTTGAGGGGAGGAATCACTGAAGCTTTCTTT. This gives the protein CASSLRGGITEAFF.

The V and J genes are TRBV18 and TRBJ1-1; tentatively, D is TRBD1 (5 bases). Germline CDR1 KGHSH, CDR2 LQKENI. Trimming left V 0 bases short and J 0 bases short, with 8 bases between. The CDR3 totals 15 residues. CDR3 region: CASSPPGLMNTEAFF. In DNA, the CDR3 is TGTGCCAGCTCACCACCGGGACTGATGAACACTGAAGCTTTCTTT.

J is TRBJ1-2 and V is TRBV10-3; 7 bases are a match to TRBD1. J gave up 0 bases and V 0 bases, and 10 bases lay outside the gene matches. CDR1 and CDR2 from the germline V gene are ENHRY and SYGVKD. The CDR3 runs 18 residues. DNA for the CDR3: TGTGCCATCAGTGAGTCATTCGGGCGACAGGGATCTAACTATGGCTACACCTTC. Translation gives CAISESFGRQGSNYGYTF.

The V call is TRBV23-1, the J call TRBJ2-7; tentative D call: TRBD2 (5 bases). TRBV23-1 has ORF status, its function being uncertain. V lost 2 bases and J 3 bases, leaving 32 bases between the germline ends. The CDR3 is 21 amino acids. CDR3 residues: CASSQDRLFGPQDREGYEQYF. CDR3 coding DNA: TGCGCCAGCAGTCAAGATCGATTATTCGGTCCACAAGACCGTGAGGGCTACGAGCAGTACTTC.

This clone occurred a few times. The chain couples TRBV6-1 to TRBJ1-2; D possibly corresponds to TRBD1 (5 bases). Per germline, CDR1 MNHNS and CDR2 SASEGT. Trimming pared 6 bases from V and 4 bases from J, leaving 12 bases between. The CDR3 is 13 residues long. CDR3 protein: CASSMGGGYGYTF. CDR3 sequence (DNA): TGTGCCAGCAGCATGGGGGGGGGCTATGGCTACACCTTC.

The CDR3 coding sequence is TGTGCCAGCTCACTACAGGGGGCGAGTAGCACAGATACGCAGTATTTT. Protein sequence: CASSLQGASSTDTQYF. The rearrangement links TRBV18 to TRBJ2-3, with 9 bases identical to TRBD1. The trim removed 4 bases at V and 0 bases at J, leaving 5 bases unmatched. This CDR3 spans 16 amino acids. Germline-derived CDR1 and CDR2 are KGHSH and LQKENI.